Presented here are 21 T cell receptor beta chains from one specimen sequenced in a study of beta chain features in type 1 diabetes. All of the isolated RNA was reverse transcribed, so expressed TCRB transcripts were sequenced. Method: immunoSEQ multiplex PCR; TCRdb's copy keeps in-frame clones and lacks some. The table has 350,000 to 400,000 clones, roughly 16% seen once. The sequenced material came from naive CD4+ T cells from blood. These TCRs come from a woman under 30 in good health.

This chain links TRBV6-6 with TRBJ2-7, with D possibly matching TRBD2 (5 bases). The CDR3 extends over 13 amino acids. Between the trimmed V and J ends, which lost 6 bases and 5 bases, there was a span of 14 bases. CDR1 is MNHNY, CDR2 SVGAGI, per germline (reference sequence). CDR3 in amino acids: CASRAPSGDEQYF. In nucleotides, the CDR3 is TGTGCCAGCAGGGCCCCCAGCGGCGACGAGCAGTACTTC.

This clone was seen a few times. The J gene is TRBJ2-5, the V gene TRBV9; D possibly corresponds to TRBD2 (6 bases). Trimming stripped 3 bases from V and 4 bases from J, with 10 bases between. The CDR3 totals 13 residues. The V gene's germline CDR1 is SGDLS and CDR2 YYNGEE. This CDR3 reads CASSATRGETQYF. In nucleotides, the CDR3 is TGTGCCAGCAGCGCGACTAGAGGAGAGACCCAGTACTTC.

This clone was counted a few times. This chain connects TRBV7-9 to TRBJ2-7, with 8 bases fitting TRBD2. With V trimmed by 0 bases and J by 7 bases, 17 bases remained unmatched. Germline-derived CDR1 and CDR2 are SEHNR and FQNEAQ (reference sequence). There are 18 residues in the CDR3. The CDR3: CASSLAPYSPSGGGEQYF. Here the CDR3 DNA reads TGTGCCAGCAGCTTAGCGCCTTACTCTCCGAGCGGGGGCGGAGAGCAGTACTTC.

This clone has only a few counts. The genes are TRBV7-2 and TRBJ2-5; 9 bases line up with TRBD1. This CDR3 has 14 residues. The germline V gene has CDR1 SGHTA and CDR2 FQGNSA. Trimming cost V 5 bases and J 5 bases; bases outside gene matches: 6. CDR3 sequence: CASSIQGAGETQYF. Written as DNA, the CDR3 is TGTGCCAGCAGCATACAGGGGGCAGGGGAGACCCAGTACTTC.

In this sample, this clone turned up a few times. An end of the junction does not agree with germline; a read error may underlie this. The V gene is TRBV5-4, the J gene TRBJ1-2; unclear D gene. The CDR3 consists of 13 residues. Germline V gene lookup returns CDR1 SGHNT and CDR2 YYREEE (reference sequence). CDR3 in amino acids: CGSSLESAGGYTF. CDR3 sequence (DNA): TGTGGCAGCAGCTTGGAATCAGCGGGTGGCTACACCTTC.

V gene TRBV5-1 combines with J gene TRBJ2-7, with D tentatively TRBD1 (5 bases). Germline-derived CDR1 and CDR2 are SGHRS and YFSETQ. The CDR3 is made up of 16 amino acids. V was trimmed by 4 bases and J by 1 base, leaving 18 bases between them. The CDR3 region is CASSPTGRDFSYEQYF. The CDR3 DNA reads as TGCGCCAGCAGCCCTACAGGCAGGGATTTTTCCTACGAGCAGTACTTC.

This clone was seen only a few times. The V gene is TRBV2, the J gene TRBJ2-1, with 9 bases aligning to TRBD2. With 3 bases clipped from V and 7 bases from J, the junction kept 7 bases outside the gene matches. Germline lookup yields CDR1 SNHLY and CDR2 FYNNEI. The CDR3 is made up of 15 amino acids. The CDR3 DNA follows: TGTGCCAGCAGTGAGGCGGGAGGGCCTTTTAATGAGCAGTTCTTC. Encoded protein: CASSEAGGPFNEQFF.

This clone has more than one count but fewer than ten. The rearrangement joins TRBV18 to TRBJ2-5; D perhaps matches TRBD1 (6 bases). Germline lookup yields CDR1 KGHSH and CDR2 LQKENI. V lost 4 bases and J 1 base, leaving 16 bases between the germline ends. CDR3 size: 16 residues. The CDR3 DNA follows: TGTGCCAGCTCACAACCAAACAGGGTTTTCCAAGAGACCCAGTACTTC. Translation: CASSQPNRVFQETQYF.

The V call is TRBV4-2, the J call TRBJ1-5, with D perhaps TRBD1 (5 bases). Trimming shortened V by 1 base and J by 2 bases, and 9 bases separated the two germline ends. CDR3 size: 15 residues. From germline, CDR1 is LGHNA and CDR2 YNFKEQ. The DNA for the CDR3 is TGTGCCAGCAGCCAAGGGCAGGGTGGCAATCAGCCCCAGCATTTT. Residues: CASSQGQGGNQPQHF.

Comments on this clone: The sample has other DNA sequences that encode this CDR3 too. The chain combines TRBV9 with TRBJ2-1; D may be TRBD1 (5 bases). The V end lost 0 bases, the J end lost 3 bases, and 13 bases lay between the germline ends. CDR3 length: 16 residues. CDR1 is SGDLS and CDR2 is YYNGEE in the germline V gene. The CDR3 region is CASSVVGQGSYNEQFF. In DNA form, the CDR3 reads TGTGCCAGCAGCGTAGTAGGTCAGGGTAGCTACAATGAGCAGTTCTTC. The variable domain in full, with the rest retrieved from reference TRBV9 and TRBJ2-1, is DSGVTQTPKHLITATGQRVTLRCSPRSGDLSVYWYQQSLDQGLQFLIQYYNGEERAKGNILERFSAQQFPDLHSELNLSSLELGDSALYFCASSVVGQGSYNEQFFGPGTRLTVL.

A remark on this clone: Additional DNA sequences in this sample encode the identical CDR3. The chain employs TRBV29-1 and TRBJ1-5; 9 positions match TRBD1. Looked up from germline, CDR1 is SQVTM and CDR2 is ANQGSEA. The V and J ends lost 4 bases and 4 bases, in that order; junction bases with no gene match: 2. This CDR3 region has 13 residues. As DNA, the CDR3 is TGCAGCGTTGGGGACAGGGTGAATCAGCCCCAGCATTTT. Its protein product is CSVGDRVNQPQHF.

Only a few counts were recorded for this clone. This chain connects TRBV9 to TRBJ2-2, with D possibly matching TRBD2 (7 bases). Per germline, CDR1 SGDLS and CDR2 YYNGEE. V was pared by 4 bases and J by 6 bases, with 25 bases between. The CDR3 runs 18 residues. The CDR3 is CASSTKGGVPEGSGELFF. CDR3 sequence (DNA): TGTGCCAGCAGCACGAAGGGGGGGGTCCCTGAGGGGTCCGGGGAGCTGTTTTTT.

This clone occurred a few times. V and J are TRBV18 and TRBJ1-2, with D possibly being TRBD1 (5 bases). V was trimmed by 2 bases and J by 3 bases, leaving 13 bases between them. The CDR3 is 15 amino acids. The germline gives CDR1 KGHSH, CDR2 LQKENI. The CDR3 spells CASSPGPGGDYGYTF. CDR3 bases: TGTGCCAGCTCACCAGGACCGGGAGGGGACTATGGCTACACCTTC.

Turning to this clone: The sample has other DNA sequences that encode this CDR3 too. The chain joins TRBV25-1 to TRBJ1-2; D possibly corresponds to TRBD1 (5 bases). The V gene's germline CDR1 is MGHDK and CDR2 SYGVNS. The CDR3 is 13 amino acids. The V gene lost 2 bases and the J gene lost 2 bases, with 6 bases spanning the gap. The CDR3 reads CASSERGNYGYTF. The CDR3 DNA sequence: TGTGCCAGCAGTGAAAGGGGAAACTATGGCTACACCTTC.

The chain uses TRBV29-1 and TRBJ1-4, with TRBD1 as a possible D gene (5 bases). V was cut by 7 bases and J by 5 bases, with 11 bases left in between. This CDR3 comprises 12 residues. CDR1 SQVTM and CDR2 ANQGSEA come from the germline V gene. Written as DNA, the CDR3 is TGCAGCGCTACAGGACGGAATGAAAAACTGTTTTTT. Amino acid sequence: CSATGRNEKLFF.

This clone was observed a handful of times. The J gene is TRBJ2-1, the V gene TRBV11-2; D is undetermined. Trimming removed 0 bases from V and 10 bases from J, with 10 bases in between. CDR1 is SGHAT, CDR2 FQNNGV, per germline. The CDR3 loop spans 13 amino acids. The CDR3 region is CASSLDRRPEQFF. The CDR3 DNA follows: TGTGCCAGCAGCTTAGATAGGAGACCAGAGCAGTTCTTC.

This clone was seen a few times. The V and J genes are TRBV5-1 and TRBJ2-2; D gene ambiguous. CDR3 length equals 14 residues. Trimming took off 0 bases at V and 1 base at J, with 4 bases between the two ends. Germline V gives CDR1 SGHRS, CDR2 YFSETQ. CDR3 sequence: CASSLEQNTGELFF. The CDR3 DNA reads TGCGCCAGCAGCTTGGAGCAGAACACCGGGGAGCTGTTTTTT. The entire variable domain, with the rest obtained from reference TRBV5-1 and TRBJ2-2, is as follows: KAGVTQTPRYLIKTRGQQVTLSCSPISGHRSVSWYQQTPGQGLQFLFEYFSETQRNKGNFPGRFSGRQFSNSRSEMNVSTLELGDSALYLCASSLEQNTGELFFGEGSRLTVL.

The gene calls are TRBV30 and TRBJ1-1; D remains unclear. The CDR3 sequence is 11 residues long. Between the trimmed V and J ends, which lost 3 bases and 5 bases, there was a span of 7 bases. Germline values: CDR1 GTSNPN, CDR2 SVGIG (reference sequence). The CDR3 nucleotides read TGTGCCTGGAGATACATGACTGAAGCTTTCTTT. This codes for CAWRYMTEAFF.

The rearrangement links TRBV4-1 to TRBJ2-7; D is undetermined. CDR3 size: 14 residues. The germline V and J ends were trimmed by 5 bases and 4 bases, with 15 bases remaining between them. Germline CDR1 and CDR2: MGHRA and YSYEKL. CDR3 DNA sequence: TGCGCCAGCAGCAAAGCACATTCAGATTACGAGCAGTACTTC. Translation gives CASSKAHSDYEQYF.

This rearrangement joins TRBV9 to TRBJ2-6, with a weak D call TRBD2 (6 bases). Germline CDR1 and CDR2: SGDLS and YYNGEE. V lost 6 bases and J lost 0, with 22 bases in between. The CDR3 is made up of 19 amino acids. CDR3 loop: CASTGPGGTAISGANVLTF. The CDR3 DNA follows: TGTGCCAGCACCGGGCCTGGCGGGACGGCTATCTCTGGGGCCAACGTCCTGACTTTC.

This chain joins TRBV27 and TRBJ2-2, with TRBD2 as a possible D gene (5 bases). V shed 4 bases and J shed 6 bases, with 6 bases lying between them. CDR1 is MNHEY, CDR2 SMNVEV, per germline (reference sequence). The CDR3 extends over 12 amino acids. CDR3 in amino acids: CASSWTSGELFF. The CDR3 DNA reads as TGTGCCAGCAGTTGGACTTCCGGGGAGCTGTTTTTT.